These 9 T cell receptor beta chains were all obtained from the same sample, sequenced in a study of shared clonotypes between healthy human individuals. Method: immunoSEQ multiplex PCR; TCRdb's copy keeps in-frame clones and lacks some. Here the sample spans around 550,000 clones, roughly 95% being singletons. In the naive CD8 group, cells lacked CD45RO and were positively selected for CCR7, so terminally differentiated effector memory CD45RA+ cells were left out. The sequenced material came from naive CD8+ T cells sorted from blood. Every receptor here comes from a woman in her 30s in good health.

The chain joins TRBV5-4 to TRBJ2-3; no definite D call. CDR1 SGHNT and CDR2 YYREEE come from the germline V gene (reference sequence). The V gene lost 4 bases and the J gene lost 3 bases, with 12 bases spanning the gap. The CDR3 loop spans 14 amino acids. CDR3 sequence reads: CASSLSTLTDTQYF. Here the CDR3 DNA reads TGTGCCAGCAGCCTATCGACTCTTACAGATACGCAGTATTTT.

A note on this clone: Other DNA sequences from this sample encode an identical CDR3 as well. The V and J genes are TRBV5-1 and TRBJ2-7; D may be TRBD1 or TRBD2 (7 bases each). Germline CDR1 SGHRS, CDR2 YFSETQ. The V gene lost 4 bases and the J gene lost 4 bases, with 12 bases spanning the gap. The CDR3 extends over 13 amino acids. CDR3 protein: CASSLRGGYEQYF. The CDR3 DNA is TGCGCCAGCAGCCTCAGGGGGGGTTACGAGCAGTACTTC.

CDR3 sequence: CASSQEKAPSYEQYF. CDR3 DNA sequence: TGTGCCAGCAGCCAAGAGAAAGCCCCGAGCTACGAGCAGTACTTC. This rearrangement joins TRBV14 to TRBJ2-7; no reliable D call. Germline assignment: CDR1 SGHDN and CDR2 FVKESK. V lost 0 bases and J lost 3, with 12 bases in between. The CDR3 totals 15 residues.

This chain uses TRBV13 with TRBJ2-5; TRBD1 matches at 9 bases. The end of the DNA fits TRBJ2-7 better, so the J call may be wrong. The CDR3 length is 15 residues. Germline lookup yields CDR1 PRHDT and CDR2 FYEKMQ (reference sequence). CDR3 DNA sequence: TGTGCCAGCAGCTCCCCGGGACAGGGCTCCTACGAGCAGTACTTC. Its protein is CASSSPGQGSYEQYF.

The chain recombines TRBV5-4 with TRBJ2-6; the D is unclear. V lost 0 bases and J 0 bases, leaving 4 bases between the germline ends. The CDR3 is made up of 15 amino acids. Germline V gene lookup returns CDR1 SGHNT and CDR2 YYREEE (reference sequence). In DNA form, the CDR3 reads TGTGCCAGCAGCTTGGCAGGCTCTGGGGCCAACGTCCTGACTTTC. It yields the protein CASSLAGSGANVLTF. Using reference TRBV5-4 and TRBJ2-6 for the parts outside the CDR3, the full variable domain is ETGVTQSPTHLIKTRGQQVTLRCSSQSGHNTVSWYQQALGQGPQFIFQYYREEENGRGNFPPRFSGLQFPNYSSELNVNALELDDSALYLCASSLAGSGANVLTFGAGSRLTVL.

The chain combines TRBV4-1 with TRBJ1-5; 11 bases agree with TRBD1. Losses at the gene ends were 1 base for V and 6 bases for J; bases not matched to a gene: 2. Germline assignment: CDR1 MGHRA and CDR2 YSYEKL. The CDR3 runs 15 residues. The CDR3 sequence: CASSQGGQGAQPQHF. The CDR3 DNA reads TGCGCCAGCAGCCAAGGAGGACAGGGGGCTCAGCCCCAGCATTTT.

The V call is TRBV5-1, the J call TRBJ2-7; D not certain. The germline CDR1 and CDR2 sequences are SGHRS and YFSETQ. The CDR3 covers 14 residues. Trimming left V 8 bases short and J 0 bases short, with 15 bases between. The CDR3 spells CARRIGLGSYEQYF. The CDR3 nucleotides read TGCGCCAGACGGATTGGGTTAGGCTCCTACGAGCAGTACTTC.

The chain combines TRBV27 with TRBJ2-1; 12 positions agree with TRBD2. The V segment lost 6 bases and the J segment 6 bases; nucleotides outside the gene matches: 3. CDR1 and CDR2 from the germline V gene are MNHEY and SMNVEV (reference sequence). The CDR3 covers 14 residues. Here the CDR3 reads CASRPGLAGNEQFF. CDR3 coding DNA: TGTGCCAGCAGACCGGGACTAGCGGGCAATGAGCAGTTCTTC.

The rearrangement uses TRBV28 and TRBJ2-1, with TRBD2 as a possible D gene (5 bases). The CDR3 is made up of 16 amino acids. The ends were cut back, 6 bases at V and 3 bases at J, with 18 bases in the middle. Germline loops: CDR1 MDHEN, CDR2 SYDVKM. As DNA, the CDR3 is TGTGCCAGCAGCCCCATGCTAGAGCGGAACTACAATGAGCAGTTCTTC. Translating gives CASSPMLERNYNEQFF.